This TCR beta chain was observed in a study of T cells in Graves' hyperthyroidism and ophthalmopathy. Worth noting for this clonotype: The antigen is unknown.

Trimming pared 6 bases from V and 5 bases from J, leaving 19 bases between. The CDR3 is 15 residues long. Germline V gene lookup returns CDR1 SNHLY and CDR2 FYNNEI. Using RNA transcripts as the source, TCR beta CDR3 regions were amplified. HTBI primers were employed in a first-round RT-PCR of the TCR CDR3. TCRdb fed the multiplex PCR reads into MiXCR, producing one record per CDR3 protein. This sample carries 500,000 to 600,000 distinct CDR3 sequences, over 45% of them seen once, and the ten largest clones take around 44%. Uncontrolled infection, other autoimmune disease, pregnancy or lactation led to exclusion. Clinical symptoms, serum thyroxine and TRAb, thyroid ultrasound and orbital computed tomography together formed the diagnostic basis. The study, taken as a whole, reports: The authors' 13 V-J model separated ophthalmopathy from stable hyperthyroidism.

The V gene is TRBV2, the J gene TRBJ1-2; D call uncertain. The sequenced sample consisted of peripheral blood or thyroid tissue (not recorded which). This TCR came from an adult woman with Graves' disease, either hyperthyroidism or ophthalmopathy (not recorded which). The CDR3 nucleotides are TGTGCCAGCAGCCCCCCACAAGAAGTCCCGTATGGCTACACCTTC. Translated: CASSPPQEVPYGYTF.